These 19 T cell receptor beta chains share one sample of origin, sequenced in a study of blood T cell repertoires in COVID-19. Some clones are missing from TCRdb's copy, which holds only in-frame ones; the method was immunoSEQ multiplex PCR. Among roughly 200,000 clones listed, about 80% were seen once. Sequencing was carried out using peripheral blood. The source is a woman of 80 years or more with COVID-19, enrolled during active disease.

The chain couples TRBV5-1 to TRBJ2-5; D is undetermined. The CDR3 loop spans 12 amino acids. CDR1 is SGHRS, CDR2 YFSETQ, per germline. The V gene lost 0 bases and the J gene lost 5 bases, with 5 bases spanning the gap. CDR3 coding DNA: TGCGCCAGCAGCTTGGCCTTGGAGACCCAGTACTTC. It specifies CASSLALETQYF.

The rearrangement links TRBV10-1 to TRBJ2-5; 9 nucleotides match TRBD1. Trimming at V came to 0 bases and at J to 6 bases, leaving 2 bases not matched to a gene. The CDR3 runs to 14 residues. The germline V gene has CDR1 WNHNN and CDR2 SYGVQD (reference sequence). The CDR3 reads CASSESGTGKTQYF. The CDR3 nucleotides read TGCGCCAGCAGTGAGTCGGGGACAGGGAAGACCCAGTACTTC.

V usage is TRBV7-9 and J usage is TRBJ1-2; 9 nucleotides match TRBD1. This CDR3 contains 14 residues. CDR1 and CDR2 (germline): SEHNR, FQNEAQ (reference sequence). Trimming at V came to 2 bases and at J to 4 bases, leaving 2 bases not matched to a gene. CDR3 loop: CASSLWDRAYGYTF. CDR3 nucleotides: TGTGCCAGCAGCTTATGGGACAGGGCCTATGGCTACACCTTC.

This chain uses TRBV7-9 with TRBJ2-1; 12 positions match TRBD2. CDR1 and CDR2 from the germline V gene are SEHNR and FQNEAQ (reference sequence). This CDR3 is 15 amino acids long. The J segment lost 9 bases and the V segment lost 3 bases, leaving 6 bases of the junction unmatched. The chain's CDR3 is CASSFEGLAGPEQFF. Here the CDR3 DNA reads TGTGCCAGCAGCTTCGAGGGACTAGCGGGCCCTGAGCAGTTCTTC.

The rearrangement uses TRBV19 and TRBJ2-7; TRBD1 matches 7 bases. Unmatched junction bases numbered 12, after V lost 1 base and J lost 6 bases. The germline gives CDR1 LNHDA, CDR2 SQIVND (reference sequence). There are 16 residues in the CDR3. The CDR3 DNA sequence: TGTGCCAGTAGTATAGGATTGGGACAGCCAAAGGGCGAGCAGTACTTC. It specifies CASSIGLGQPKGEQYF.

This chain uses TRBV7-3 with TRBJ2-1, with 7 nucleotides matching TRBD2. Germline trimming cut 4 bases from V and 5 bases from J; bases unmatched to any gene: 11. This CDR3 has 16 residues. Germline-derived CDR1 and CDR2 are SGHTA and FQGTGA. The DNA of the CDR3 is TGTGCCAGCAGCTGGTTCGGGGTAGCGGGTAACAATGAGCAGTTCTTC. Translation: CASSWFGVAGNNEQFF.

This sequence joins TRBV12-3 or TRBV12-4 and TRBJ1-2; D may be TRBD1 (6 bases). V lost 2 bases and J lost 5, with 9 bases in between. This CDR3 is built from 13 residues. CDR3: CASSLNGQYGYTF. CDR3 coding DNA: TGTGCCAGCAGTTTAAATGGACAGTATGGCTACACCTTC.

The chain employs TRBV18 and TRBJ2-3; 7 bases fit TRBD1. With V trimmed by 4 bases and J by 14 bases, 6 bases remained unmatched. The V gene's germline CDR1 is KGHSH and CDR2 LQKENI. This CDR3 has 11 amino acids. This chain's CDR3 is CASSLRDRSYF. CDR3 DNA: TGTGCCAGCTCACTCCGGGACAGATCGTATTTT.

The J gene is TRBJ1-1, the V gene TRBV12-3 or TRBV12-4; D is unresolved. V lost 5 bases and J 3 bases, leaving 7 bases between the germline ends. This CDR3 is 12 amino acids long. CDR3 protein: CASSLRDTEAFF. The CDR3 DNA reads as TGTGCCAGCAGTCTTCGGGACACTGAAGCTTTCTTT.

V and J are TRBV15 and TRBJ1-5; D is unclear. V was pared by 8 bases and J by 3 bases, with 11 bases between. CDR3 length equals 13 residues. Germline loops: CDR1 LNHNV, CDR2 YYDKDF (reference sequence). The CDR3 bases are TGTGCCACCGCCGCCGAGATCAATCAGCCCCAGCATTTT. Protein sequence: CATAAEINQPQHF.

The chain has TRBV5-1 and TRBJ2-5; 11 positions agree with TRBD2. This CDR3 region has 18 residues. Losses at the gene ends were 0 bases for V and 1 base for J; bases not matched to a gene: 8. The germline CDR1 and CDR2 sequences are SGHRS and YFSETQ. CDR3 DNA: TGCGCCAGCAGCTTGGAGTCTAGCGGGGGGATACTCCAAGAGACCCAGTACTTC. Translation gives CASSLESSGGILQETQYF.

The chain has TRBV18 and TRBJ1-2; possible D gene TRBD1, 6 bases. CDR3 length: 16 residues. CDR1 and CDR2 from the germline V gene are KGHSH and LQKENI. Between the trimmed V and J ends, which lost 5 bases and 3 bases, there was a span of 19 bases. Here the CDR3 reads CASSDRPGGNDYGYTF. The CDR3 DNA reads TGTGCCAGCTCAGACAGGCCTGGCGGTAATGACTATGGCTACACCTTC.

The chain is built from TRBV19 and TRBJ2-6, with TRBD1 as a possible D gene (6 bases). Germline lookup yields CDR1 LNHDA and CDR2 SQIVND (reference sequence). This CDR3 region has 15 residues. The V and J ends lost 7 bases and 0 bases respectively, with 10 bases between them. CDR3 nucleotides: TGTGCCAGTAAGGACAGTTTCTCTGGGGCCAACGTCCTGACTTTC. Translating it yields CASKDSFSGANVLTF.

This clone has a single count. The genes are TRBV7-9 and TRBJ2-2; 8 bases fit TRBD1. Germline assignment: CDR1 SEHNR and CDR2 FQNEAQ (reference sequence). The V and J ends lost 1 base and 5 bases, in that order; junction bases with no gene match: 3. The CDR3 has 15 residues. The CDR3 region is CASSLGRGRTGELFF. DNA of the CDR3: TGTGCCAGCAGCTTAGGCAGGGGGCGAACCGGGGAGCTGTTTTTT.

This clone was observed a handful of times. Other DNA sequences of this sample code for an identical CDR3. The chain uses TRBV3-1 (or the pseudogene TRBV3-2) and TRBJ1-2; possibly TRBD1 for D (5 bases). The V end lost 1 base, the J end lost 2 bases, and 5 bases lay between the germline ends. Germline loops: CDR1 LGHDT, CDR2 YNNKEL (reference sequence). The length of the CDR3 is 13 residues. This CDR3 reads CASSQAGNYGYTF. The CDR3 DNA follows: TGTGCCAGCAGCCAAGCAGGGAACTATGGCTACACCTTC.

The V call is TRBV5-1, the J call TRBJ2-5; D perhaps matches TRBD1 (6 bases). The CDR3 has 13 residues. The V gene lost 3 bases and the J gene lost 5 bases, with 11 bases spanning the gap. CDR1 and CDR2 from the germline V gene are SGHRS and YFSETQ. The CDR3 loop reads CASSSGQRETQYF. CDR3 nucleotides: TGCGCCAGCAGCTCCGGACAGAGGGAGACCCAGTACTTC.

The J gene is TRBJ2-1, the V gene TRBV2; 11 bases align to TRBD2. This CDR3 contains 15 residues. Germline trimming cut 6 bases from V and 7 bases from J; bases unmatched to any gene: 8. Germline assignment: CDR1 SNHLY and CDR2 FYNNEI. CDR3 in DNA: TGTGCCAGCAGCTTTAGCGGGGGGGCGGGGAATGAGCAGTTCTTC. It translates to CASSFSGGAGNEQFF.

This chain uses TRBV9 with TRBJ2-3, with 9 positions matching TRBD2. The CDR3 runs 16 residues. Trimming removed 0 bases from V and 2 bases from J; junction bases left unmatched: 4. Per the germline V gene, CDR1 is SGDLS and CDR2 is YYNGEE. The CDR3 here is CASSVVAGGYTDTQYF. CDR3 bases: TGTGCCAGCAGCGTAGTTGCGGGAGGGTACACAGATACGCAGTATTTT.

Details on this clone: The sample contains more than one DNA sequence encoding this CDR3. Here the CDR3 DNA reads TGTGCCAGCAGCTTGGACAGGGATACTGAAGCTTTCTTT. Translated, it gives CASSLDRDTEAFF. V usage is TRBV7-3 and J usage is TRBJ1-1, with 8 positions matching TRBD1. The CDR3 runs to 13 residues. J was trimmed by 5 bases and V by 3 bases; bases with no gene match: 2. CDR1 and CDR2 from the germline V gene are SGHTA and FQGTGA.